The sequence of this TCR beta chain was determined in a study of OX40 agonist ivuxolimab in advanced cancers. Study-level information: People who had prior anti-PD-1, anti-PD-L1 or anti-CTLA-4 therapy could take part, and under 45% had some.

The repertoire was sequenced with immunoSEQ multiplex PCR; TCRdb's copy has only in-frame clones and lacks some. The table lists about 72,000 clones, roughly nine tenths of them singletons. Exclusion of a patient followed from autoimmune disease history or systemic immunosuppression. Findings and limits, study-wide: Expanded peripheral T cell antigen specificity was not determined. There were also nonresponders showing low normalized T-cell clonal expansion.

The CDR3 has 13 residues. The germline gives CDR1 SGHAT, CDR2 FQDESV (reference sequence). Between the trimmed V and J ends, which lost 1 base and 3 bases, there was a span of 6 bases. On this clone itself: The antigen remains unidentified.

The chain uses TRBV11-1 and TRBJ2-5, with D possibly matching TRBD1 (5 bases). Here the sequenced sample was CD4+ or CD8+ T cells sorted from blood, taken in a trial of the OX40 agonist ivuxolimab. The sequence came from an adult with an advanced solid tumor such as melanoma, head and neck, liver or kidney cancer. The CDR3 loop reads CASSLGQKETQYF. The CDR3 DNA sequence: TGTGCCAGCAGCTTAGGACAGAAAGAGACCCAGTACTTC.